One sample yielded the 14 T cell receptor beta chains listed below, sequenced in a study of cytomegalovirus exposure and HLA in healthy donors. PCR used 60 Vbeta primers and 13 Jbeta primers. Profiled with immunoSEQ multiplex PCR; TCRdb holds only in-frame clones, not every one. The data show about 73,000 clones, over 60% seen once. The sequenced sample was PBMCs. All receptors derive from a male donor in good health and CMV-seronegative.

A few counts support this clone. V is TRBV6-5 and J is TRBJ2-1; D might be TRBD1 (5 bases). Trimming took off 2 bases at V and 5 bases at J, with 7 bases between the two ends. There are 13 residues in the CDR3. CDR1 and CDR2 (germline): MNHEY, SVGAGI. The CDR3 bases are TGTGCCAGCAGTTACCGACAGCACAATGAGCAGTTCTTC. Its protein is CASSYRQHNEQFF.

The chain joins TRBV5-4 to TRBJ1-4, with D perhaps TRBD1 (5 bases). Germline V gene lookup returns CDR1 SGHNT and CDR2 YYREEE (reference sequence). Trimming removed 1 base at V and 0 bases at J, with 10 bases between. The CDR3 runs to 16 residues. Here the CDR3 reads CASSLKDTATNEKLFF. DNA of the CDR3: TGTGCCAGCAGCTTGAAGGACACCGCAACTAATGAAAAACTGTTTTTT.

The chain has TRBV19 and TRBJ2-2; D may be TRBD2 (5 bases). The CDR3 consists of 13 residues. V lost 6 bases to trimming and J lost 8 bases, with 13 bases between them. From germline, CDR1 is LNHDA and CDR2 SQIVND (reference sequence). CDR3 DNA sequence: TGTGCCAGTAGCCTGCAGAGGGCTGGGGAGCTGTTTTTT. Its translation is CASSLQRAGELFF.

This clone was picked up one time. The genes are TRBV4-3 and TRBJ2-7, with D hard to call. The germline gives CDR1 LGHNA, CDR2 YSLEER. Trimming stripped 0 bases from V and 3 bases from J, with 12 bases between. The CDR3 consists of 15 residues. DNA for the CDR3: TGCGCCAGCAGCCAAGATCGGCAGGTCCACTACGAGCAGTACTTC. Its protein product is CASSQDRQVHYEQYF.

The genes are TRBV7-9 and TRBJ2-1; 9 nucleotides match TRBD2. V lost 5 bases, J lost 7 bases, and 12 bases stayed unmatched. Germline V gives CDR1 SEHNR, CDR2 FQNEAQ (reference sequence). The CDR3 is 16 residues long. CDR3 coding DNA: TGTGCCAGCAGCCCCCTCTCCGGCGGGGGGGCGAATGAGCAGTTCTTC. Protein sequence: CASSPLSGGGANEQFF.

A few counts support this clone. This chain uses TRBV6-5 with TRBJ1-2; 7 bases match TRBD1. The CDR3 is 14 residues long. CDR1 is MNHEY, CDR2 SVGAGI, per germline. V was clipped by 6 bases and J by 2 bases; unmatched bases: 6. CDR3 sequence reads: CASSTRQGNYGYTF. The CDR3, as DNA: TGTGCCAGCAGCACTAGACAGGGAAACTATGGCTACACCTTC.

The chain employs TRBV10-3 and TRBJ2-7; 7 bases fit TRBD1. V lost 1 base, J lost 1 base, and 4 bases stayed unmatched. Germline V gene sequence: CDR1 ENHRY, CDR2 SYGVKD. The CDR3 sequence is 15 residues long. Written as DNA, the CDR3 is TGTGCCATCAGTGAGTACAGGGGCATATCCTACGAGCAGTACTTC. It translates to CAISEYRGISYEQYF.

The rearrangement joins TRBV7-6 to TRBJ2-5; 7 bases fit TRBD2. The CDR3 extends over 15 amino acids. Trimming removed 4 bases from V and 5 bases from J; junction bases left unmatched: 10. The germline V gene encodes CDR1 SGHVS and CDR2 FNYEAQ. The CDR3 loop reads CASSSSGTGGETQYF. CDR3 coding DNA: TGTGCCAGCAGCTCAAGCGGGACGGGTGGGGAGACCCAGTACTTC.

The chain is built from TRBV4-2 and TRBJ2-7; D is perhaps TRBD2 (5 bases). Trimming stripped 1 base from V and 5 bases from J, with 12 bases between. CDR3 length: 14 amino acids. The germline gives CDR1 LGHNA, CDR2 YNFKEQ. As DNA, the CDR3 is TGTGCCAGCAGCCAAGGTAACCCCGGGGACGAGCAGTACTTC. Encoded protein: CASSQGNPGDEQYF.

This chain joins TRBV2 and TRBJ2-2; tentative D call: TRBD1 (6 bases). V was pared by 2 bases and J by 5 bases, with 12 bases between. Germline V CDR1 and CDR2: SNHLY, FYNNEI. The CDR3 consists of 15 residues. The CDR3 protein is CASSENLGGTGELFF. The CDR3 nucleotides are TGTGCCAGCAGTGAAAACCTAGGGGGAACCGGGGAGCTGTTTTTT.

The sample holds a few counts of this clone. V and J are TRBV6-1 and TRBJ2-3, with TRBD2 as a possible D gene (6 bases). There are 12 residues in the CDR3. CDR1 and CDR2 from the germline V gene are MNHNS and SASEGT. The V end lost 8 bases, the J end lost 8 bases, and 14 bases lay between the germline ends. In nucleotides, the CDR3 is TGTGCCAGCTTTCCCGGGAGTAGTACGCAGTATTTT. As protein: CASFPGSSTQYF.

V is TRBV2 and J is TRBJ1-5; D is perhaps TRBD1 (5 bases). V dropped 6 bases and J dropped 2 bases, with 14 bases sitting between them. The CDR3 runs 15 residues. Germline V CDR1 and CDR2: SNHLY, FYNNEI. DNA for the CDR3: TGTGCCAGCAGAGAGGGAGGGGTAGGCAATCAGCCCCAGCATTTT. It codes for CASREGGVGNQPQHF.

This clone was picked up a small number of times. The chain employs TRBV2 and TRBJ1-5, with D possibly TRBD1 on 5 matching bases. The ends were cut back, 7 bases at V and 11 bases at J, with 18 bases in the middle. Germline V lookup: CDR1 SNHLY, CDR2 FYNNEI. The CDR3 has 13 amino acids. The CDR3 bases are TGTGCCAGCACGGGAGGGTTTCGCAGGGCCCAGCATTTT. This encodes CASTGGFRRAQHF.

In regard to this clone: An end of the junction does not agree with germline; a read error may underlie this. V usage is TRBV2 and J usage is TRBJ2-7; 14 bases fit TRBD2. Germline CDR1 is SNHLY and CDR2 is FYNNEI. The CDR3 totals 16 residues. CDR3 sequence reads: CASREGLAGGGIEQYF. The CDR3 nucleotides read TGTGCCAGCAGAGAAGGACTAGCGGGAGGAGGTATAGAGCAGTACTTC.